The clone carrying this T cell receptor (beta chain) was observed at least ten times. Its antigen remains unknown. The CDR3 contains 15 residues. V was clipped by 4 bases and J by 14 bases, with 26 bases between them. Germline values: CDR1 SNHLY, CDR2 FYNNEI. The source of the sample is a study of regulatory T cells in long-lasting Graves disease. Overall study findings and caveats: Segments TRBV28, TRBJ1-2 and TRBJ2-5 showed preferential usage in persistent disease.

This sample's time point: newly diagnosed GD, antithyroid drugs for less than 3 months. The TCR library used RNA extracted from PBMCs. The patients were enrolled through endocrinology in Xi'an, China. Relying on iRepertoire HTBI primers and Arm-PCR of CDR3 regions, the team built TCR beta libraries. TCRdb re-analysed the multiplex PCR reads in MiXCR, keeping a single row per CDR3 protein. Seen here are roughly 360,000 distinct CDR3 sequences, roughly 12% observed once, and the top ten hold approximately 20%. The same sample was also used in a study of T cells in Graves' hyperthyroidism and ophthalmopathy. That work states: HTBI primers were used for first-round RT-PCR of the TCR CDR3. Model predictions of ophthalmopathy came a median around 6.5 months before onset.

Source: peripheral blood mononuclear cells (PBMCs), taken at new diagnosis, from a patient treated with antithyroid drugs. The J gene is TRBJ1-2, the V gene TRBV2, with D possibly TRBD1 on 6 matching bases. This receptor was taken from a woman aged 18-30 years with Graves disease. In DNA, the CDR3 is TGTGCCAGCAGTGGGTTTTCAGGGGAAAGTTCGGGCTCTACCTTC. It yields the protein CASSGFSGESSGSTF.